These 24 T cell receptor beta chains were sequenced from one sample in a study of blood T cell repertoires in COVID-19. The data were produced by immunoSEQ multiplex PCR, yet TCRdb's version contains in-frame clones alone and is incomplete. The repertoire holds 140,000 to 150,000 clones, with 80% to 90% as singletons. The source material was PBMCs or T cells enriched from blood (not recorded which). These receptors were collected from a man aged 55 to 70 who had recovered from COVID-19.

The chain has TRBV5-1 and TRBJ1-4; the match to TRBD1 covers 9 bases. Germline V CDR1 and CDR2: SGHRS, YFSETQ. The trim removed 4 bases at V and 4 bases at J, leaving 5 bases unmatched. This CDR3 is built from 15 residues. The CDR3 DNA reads TGCGCCAGCAGCGACCCGGGACAGGGTAATGAAAAACTGTTTTTT. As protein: CASSDPGQGNEKLFF.

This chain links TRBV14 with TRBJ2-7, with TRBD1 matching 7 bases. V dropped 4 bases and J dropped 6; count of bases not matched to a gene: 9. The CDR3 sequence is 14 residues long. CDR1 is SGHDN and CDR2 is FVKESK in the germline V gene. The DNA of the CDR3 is TGTGCCAGCAGCCGGGGACAGTTGATGGGCGAGCAGTACTTC. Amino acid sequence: CASSRGQLMGEQYF.

CDR3 loop: CASSSRHWNTEAFF. CDR3 in DNA: TGCGCCAGCAGCTCCCGACACTGGAACACTGAAGCTTTCTTT. The gene calls are TRBV4-1 and TRBJ1-1; D is uncertain. Germline loops: CDR1 MGHRA, CDR2 YSYEKL. Trimming left V 5 bases short and J 1 base short, with 11 bases between. The CDR3 length is 14 residues.

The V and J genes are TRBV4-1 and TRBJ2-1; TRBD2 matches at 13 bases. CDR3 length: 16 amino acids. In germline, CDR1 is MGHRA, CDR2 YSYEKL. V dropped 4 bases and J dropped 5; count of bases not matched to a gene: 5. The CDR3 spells CASSLRLAGGNNEQFF. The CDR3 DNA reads TGCGCCAGCAGCCTACGACTAGCGGGGGGAAACAATGAGCAGTTCTTC.

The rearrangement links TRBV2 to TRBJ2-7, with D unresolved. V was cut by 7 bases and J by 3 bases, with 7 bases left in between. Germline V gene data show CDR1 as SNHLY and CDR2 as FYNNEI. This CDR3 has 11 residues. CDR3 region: CASKASYEQYF. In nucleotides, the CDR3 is TGTGCCAGCAAAGCTAGCTACGAGCAGTACTTC. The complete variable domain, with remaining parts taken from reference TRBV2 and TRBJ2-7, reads EPEVTQTPSHQVTQMGQEVILRCVPISNHLYFYWYRQILGQKVEFLVSFYNNEISEKSEIFDDQFSVERPDGSNFTLKIRSTKLEDSAMYFCASKASYEQYFGPGTRLTVT.

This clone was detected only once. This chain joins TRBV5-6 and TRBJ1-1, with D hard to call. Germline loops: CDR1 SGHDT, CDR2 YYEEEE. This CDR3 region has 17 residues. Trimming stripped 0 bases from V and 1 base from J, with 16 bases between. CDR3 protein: CASSLVSGLGENTEAFF. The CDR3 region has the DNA TGTGCCAGCAGCTTGGTAAGCGGCCTTGGTGAGAACACTGAAGCTTTCTTT. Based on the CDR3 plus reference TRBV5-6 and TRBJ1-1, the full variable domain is DAGVTQSPTHLIKTRGQQVTLRCSPKSGHDTVSWYQQALGQGPQFIFQYYEEEERQRGNFPDRFSGHQFPNYSSELNVNALLLGDSALYLCASSLVSGLGENTEAFFGQGTRLTVV.

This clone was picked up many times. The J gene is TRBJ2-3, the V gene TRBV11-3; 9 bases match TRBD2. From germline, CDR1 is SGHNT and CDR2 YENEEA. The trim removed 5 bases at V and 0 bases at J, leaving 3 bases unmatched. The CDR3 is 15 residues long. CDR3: CASSRSGRSTDTQYF. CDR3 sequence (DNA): TGTGCCAGCAGCCGCAGCGGGAGGAGCACAGATACGCAGTATTTT.

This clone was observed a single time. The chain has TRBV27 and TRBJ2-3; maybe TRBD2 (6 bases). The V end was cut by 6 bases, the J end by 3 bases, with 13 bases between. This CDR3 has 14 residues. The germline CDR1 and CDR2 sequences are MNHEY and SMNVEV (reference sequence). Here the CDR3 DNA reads TGTGCCAGCAGCCCCATGGGGGGAACAGATACGCAGTATTTT. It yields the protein CASSPMGGTDTQYF.

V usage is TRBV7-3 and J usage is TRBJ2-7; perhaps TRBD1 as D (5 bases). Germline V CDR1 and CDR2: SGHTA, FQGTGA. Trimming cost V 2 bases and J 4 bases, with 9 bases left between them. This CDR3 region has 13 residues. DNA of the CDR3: TGTGCCAGCAGCTTAGCGAAGGGGTACGAGCAGTACTTC. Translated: CASSLAKGYEQYF.

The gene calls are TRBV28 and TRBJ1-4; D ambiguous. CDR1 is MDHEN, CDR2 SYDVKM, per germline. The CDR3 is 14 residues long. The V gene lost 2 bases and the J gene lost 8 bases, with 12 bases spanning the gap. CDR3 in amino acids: CASSLGGVVEKLFF. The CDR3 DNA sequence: TGTGCCAGCAGTTTAGGAGGAGTAGTGGAAAAACTGTTTTTT.

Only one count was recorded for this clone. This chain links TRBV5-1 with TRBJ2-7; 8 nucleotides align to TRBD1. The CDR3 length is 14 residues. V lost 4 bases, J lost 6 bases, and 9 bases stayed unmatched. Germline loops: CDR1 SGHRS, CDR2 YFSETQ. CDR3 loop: CASSEDRAGSEQYF. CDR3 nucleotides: TGCGCCAGCAGCGAGGACAGGGCGGGAAGCGAGCAGTACTTC.

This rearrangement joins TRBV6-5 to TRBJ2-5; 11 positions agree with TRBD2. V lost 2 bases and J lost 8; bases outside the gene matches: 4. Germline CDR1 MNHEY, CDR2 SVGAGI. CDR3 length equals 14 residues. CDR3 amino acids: CASSYNLAGGTQYF. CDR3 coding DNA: TGTGCCAGCAGTTACAATCTAGCGGGAGGTACCCAGTACTTC.

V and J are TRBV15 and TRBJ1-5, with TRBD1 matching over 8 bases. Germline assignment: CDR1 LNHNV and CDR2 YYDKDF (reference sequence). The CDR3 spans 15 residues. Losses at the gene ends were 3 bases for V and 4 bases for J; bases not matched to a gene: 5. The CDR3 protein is CATSSGDRGNQPQHF. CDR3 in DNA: TGTGCCACCAGCAGTGGAGACAGGGGTAATCAGCCCCAGCATTTT.

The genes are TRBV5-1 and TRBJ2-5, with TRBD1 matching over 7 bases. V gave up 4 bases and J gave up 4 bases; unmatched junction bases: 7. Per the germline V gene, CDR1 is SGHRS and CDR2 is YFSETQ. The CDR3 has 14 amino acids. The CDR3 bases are TGCGCCAGCAGCGCCGGGACAGCCGGAGAGACCCAGTACTTC. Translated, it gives CASSAGTAGETQYF.

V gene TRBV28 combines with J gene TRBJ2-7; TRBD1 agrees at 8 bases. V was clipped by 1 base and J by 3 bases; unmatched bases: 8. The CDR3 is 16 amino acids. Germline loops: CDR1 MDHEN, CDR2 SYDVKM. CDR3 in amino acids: CASSLSDRALGYEQYF. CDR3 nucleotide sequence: TGTGCCAGCAGTTTATCGGACAGGGCTCTCGGCTACGAGCAGTACTTC.

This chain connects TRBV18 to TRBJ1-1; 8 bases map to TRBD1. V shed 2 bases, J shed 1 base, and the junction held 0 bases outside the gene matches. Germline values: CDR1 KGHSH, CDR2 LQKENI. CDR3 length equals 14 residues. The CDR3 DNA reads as TGTGCCAGCTCACCAGGGACAGGGAACACTGAAGCTTTCTTT. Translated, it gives CASSPGTGNTEAFF.

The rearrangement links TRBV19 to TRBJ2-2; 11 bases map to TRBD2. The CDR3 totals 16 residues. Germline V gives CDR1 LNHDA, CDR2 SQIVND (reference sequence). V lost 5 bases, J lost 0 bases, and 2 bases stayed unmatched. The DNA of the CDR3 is TGTGCCAGTAGTGTTAGCGGGGGGGCGAACACCGGGGAGCTGTTTTTT. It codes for CASSVSGGANTGELFF.

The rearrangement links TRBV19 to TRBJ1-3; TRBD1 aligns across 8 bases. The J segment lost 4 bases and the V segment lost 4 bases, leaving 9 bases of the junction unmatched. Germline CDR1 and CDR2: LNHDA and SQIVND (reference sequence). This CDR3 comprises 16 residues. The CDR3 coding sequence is TGTGCCAGTAGTACCCCAGGGGGCTCGGACGGAAACACCATATATTTT. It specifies CASSTPGGSDGNTIYF.

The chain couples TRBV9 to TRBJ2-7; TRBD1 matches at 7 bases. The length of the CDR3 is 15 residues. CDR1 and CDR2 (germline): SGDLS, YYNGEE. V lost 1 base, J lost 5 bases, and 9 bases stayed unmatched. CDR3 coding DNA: TGTGCCAGCAGCGTATCGCGACAGGGATGGGACGAGCAGTACTTC. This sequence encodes CASSVSRQGWDEQYF. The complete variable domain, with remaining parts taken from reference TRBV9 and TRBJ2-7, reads DSGVTQTPKHLITATGQRVTLRCSPRSGDLSVYWYQQSLDQGLQFLIQYYNGEERAKGNILERFSAQQFPDLHSELNLSSLELGDSALYFCASSVSRQGWDEQYFGPGTRLTVT.

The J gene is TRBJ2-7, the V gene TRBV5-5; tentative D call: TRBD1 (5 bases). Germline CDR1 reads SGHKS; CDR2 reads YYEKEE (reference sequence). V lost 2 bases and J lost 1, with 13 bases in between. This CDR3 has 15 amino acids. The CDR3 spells CASSFFLQASYEQYF. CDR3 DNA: TGTGCCAGCAGCTTTTTTTTACAGGCGTCCTACGAGCAGTACTTC.

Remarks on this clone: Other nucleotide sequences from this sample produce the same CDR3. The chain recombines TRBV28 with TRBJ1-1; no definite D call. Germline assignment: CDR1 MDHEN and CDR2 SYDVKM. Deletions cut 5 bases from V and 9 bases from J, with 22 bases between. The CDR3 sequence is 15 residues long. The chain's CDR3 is CASSNLGSQAGKAFF. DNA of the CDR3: TGTGCCAGCAGTAATTTGGGATCCCAGGCGGGGAAAGCTTTCTTT.

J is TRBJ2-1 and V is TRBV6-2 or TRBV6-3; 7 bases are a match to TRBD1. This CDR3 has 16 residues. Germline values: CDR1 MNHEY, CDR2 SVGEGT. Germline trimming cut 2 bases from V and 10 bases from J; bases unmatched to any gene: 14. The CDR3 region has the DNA TGTGCCAGCAGTTACACTTACACGAGGACCAGGGGGGAGCAGTTCTTC. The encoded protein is CASSYTYTRTRGEQFF.

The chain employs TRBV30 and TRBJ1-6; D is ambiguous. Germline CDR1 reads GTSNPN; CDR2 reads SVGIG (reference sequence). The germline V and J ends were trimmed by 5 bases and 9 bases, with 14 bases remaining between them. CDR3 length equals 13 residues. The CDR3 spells CAWAEGFGSPLHF. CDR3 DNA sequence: TGTGCCTGGGCGGAGGGTTTCGGTTCACCCCTCCACTTT.

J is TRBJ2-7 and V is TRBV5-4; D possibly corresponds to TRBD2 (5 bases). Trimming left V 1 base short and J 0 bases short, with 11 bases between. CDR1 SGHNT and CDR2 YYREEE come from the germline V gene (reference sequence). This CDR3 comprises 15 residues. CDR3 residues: CASSLLGLTSYEQYF. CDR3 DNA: TGTGCCAGCAGCTTGTTAGGACTGACCTCCTACGAGCAGTACTTC.